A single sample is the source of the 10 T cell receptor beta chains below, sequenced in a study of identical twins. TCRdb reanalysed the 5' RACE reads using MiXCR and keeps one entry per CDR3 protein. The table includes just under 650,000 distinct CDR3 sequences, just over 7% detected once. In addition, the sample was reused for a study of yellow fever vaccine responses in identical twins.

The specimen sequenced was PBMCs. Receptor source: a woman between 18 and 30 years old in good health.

The CDR3 nucleotides read TGTGCCACCAGTGACCACGGACAGGAGAGAGAGACCCAGTACTTC. Residues: CATSDHGQERETQYF. The chain uses TRBV24-1 and TRBJ2-5, with TRBD1 identical over 7 bases. Looked up from germline, CDR1 is KGHDR and CDR2 is SFDVKD. The CDR3 contains 15 residues. Germline trimming cut 4 bases from V and 4 bases from J; bases unmatched to any gene: 8.

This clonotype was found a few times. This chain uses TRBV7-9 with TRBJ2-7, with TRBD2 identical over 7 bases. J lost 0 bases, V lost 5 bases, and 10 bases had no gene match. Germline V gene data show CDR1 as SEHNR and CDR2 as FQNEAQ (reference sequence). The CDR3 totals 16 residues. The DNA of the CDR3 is TGTGCCAGCAGCCCGAGTTCGAAGCGGGGCTCCTACGAGCAGTACTTC. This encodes CASSPSSKRGSYEQYF.

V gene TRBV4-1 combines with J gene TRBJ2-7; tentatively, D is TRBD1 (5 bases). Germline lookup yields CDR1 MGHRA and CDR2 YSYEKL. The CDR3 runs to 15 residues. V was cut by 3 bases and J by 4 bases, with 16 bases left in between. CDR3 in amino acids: CASSHPGQKLYEQYF. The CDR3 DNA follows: TGCGCCAGCAGCCACCCCGGACAAAAATTATACGAGCAGTACTTC.

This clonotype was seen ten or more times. The chain's CDR3 is CASSIKSGTSGSYEQYF. The CDR3 DNA follows: TGTGCCAGCAGCATAAAGAGCGGGACTAGCGGGAGTTACGAGCAGTACTTC. This rearrangement joins TRBV7-2 to TRBJ2-7, with 14 positions matching TRBD2. V was pared by 5 bases and J by 4 bases, with 10 bases of the junction left unmatched. The CDR3 spans 17 residues. In germline, CDR1 is SGHTA, CDR2 FQGNSA.

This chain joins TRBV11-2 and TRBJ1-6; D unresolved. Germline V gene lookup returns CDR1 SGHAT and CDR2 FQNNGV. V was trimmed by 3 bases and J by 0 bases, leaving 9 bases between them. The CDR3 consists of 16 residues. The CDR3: CASSFSSRSYNSPLHF. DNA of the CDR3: TGTGCCAGCAGCTTCAGCTCGCGCTCCTATAATTCACCCCTCCACTTT.

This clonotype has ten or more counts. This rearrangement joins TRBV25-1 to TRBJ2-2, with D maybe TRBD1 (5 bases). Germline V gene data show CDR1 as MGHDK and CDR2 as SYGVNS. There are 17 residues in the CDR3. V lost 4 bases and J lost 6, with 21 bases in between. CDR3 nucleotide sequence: TGTGCCAGCAGTGCCAGACAGAATCCCAGCGTCGCCGGGGAGCTGTTTTTT. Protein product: CASSARQNPSVAGELFF. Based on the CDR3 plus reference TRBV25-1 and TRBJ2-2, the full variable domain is EADIYQTPRYLVIGTGKKITLECSQTMGHDKMYWYQQDPGMELHLIHYSYGVNSTEKGDLSSESTVSRIRTEHFPLTLESARPSHTSQYLCASSARQNPSVAGELFFGEGSRLTVL.

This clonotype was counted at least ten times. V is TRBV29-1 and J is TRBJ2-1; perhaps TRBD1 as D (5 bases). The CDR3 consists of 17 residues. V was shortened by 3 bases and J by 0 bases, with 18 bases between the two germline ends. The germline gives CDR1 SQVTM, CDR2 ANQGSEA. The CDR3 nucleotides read TGCAGCGTTGATCCGCAGGGTGGCAAATTCTCCTACAATGAGCAGTTCTTC. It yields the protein CSVDPQGGKFSYNEQFF.

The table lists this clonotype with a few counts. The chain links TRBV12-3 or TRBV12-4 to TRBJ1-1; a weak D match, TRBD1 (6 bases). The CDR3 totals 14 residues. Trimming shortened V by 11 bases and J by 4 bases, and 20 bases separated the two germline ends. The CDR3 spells CASLGGGRGTEAFF. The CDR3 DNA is TGTGCCTCGCTGGGGGGGGGCAGGGGCACTGAAGCTTTCTTT.

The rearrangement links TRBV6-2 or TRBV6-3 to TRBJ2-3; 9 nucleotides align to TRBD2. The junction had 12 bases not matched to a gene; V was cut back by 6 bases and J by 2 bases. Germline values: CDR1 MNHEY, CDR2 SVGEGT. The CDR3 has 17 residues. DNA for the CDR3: TGTGCCAGCAGCCCCACGGGGCGCGGGGGGGCCACAGATACGCAGTATTTT. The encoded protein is CASSPTGRGGATDTQYF.

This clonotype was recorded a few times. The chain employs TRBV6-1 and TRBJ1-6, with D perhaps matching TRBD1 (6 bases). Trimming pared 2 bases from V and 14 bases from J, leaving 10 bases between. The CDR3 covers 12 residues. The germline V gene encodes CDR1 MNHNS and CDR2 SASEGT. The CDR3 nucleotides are TGTGCCAGCAGTGAACAGGGGAACACCCTCCACTTT. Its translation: CASSEQGNTLHF.